The entry that follows covers one T cell receptor (beta chain) sequence. Antigen unknown. These data belong to a study of Tregs in tolerant kidney transplant recipients. Overall study results and limits: Expanding Tregs on activated donor B cells appeared to best identify donor-specific TCRbeta clones. Biological reproducibility was not directly addressed, but technical replication error appeared minimal. Findings come from small patient numbers and require larger validation.

Related graft donors supplied nonmyeloablative bone marrow transplants, and mixed chimerism was transient. Unstimulated regulatory T cells (CD4+CD25+CD127-), CD4+CD25- non-regulatory cells, CD4 and CD8 cells were FACS-sorted from thawed PBMCs. Germline assignment: CDR1 SGHNT and CDR2 YENEEA. The CDR3 is 15 amino acids. Trimming pared 3 bases from V and 2 bases from J, leaving 14 bases between. Generated by immunoSEQ multiplex PCR, the TCRdb table keeps only in-frame clones and is missing some. This repertoire shows around 61,000 clones, around 87% found once; its top ten account for 3.8%. The chain couples TRBV11-3 to TRBJ2-7; no definite D call. The sequence was collected from a human patient who received a combined kidney and bone marrow transplant. Some T cells may originate from the graft donor. The sample in question was CD4+ T cells from blood (PBMCs), obtained 6 months after the transplant. Here the CDR3 reads CASSFFVRGPYEQYF. The CDR3 DNA sequence: TGTGCCAGCAGCTTTTTTGTTCGCGGCCCCTACGAGCAGTACTTC.